The rows below give T cell receptor beta chains drawn from one sample of a study of patients and donors after allogeneic stem cell transplantation. TCRdb passed the RT-PCR reads through MiXCR, listing each CDR3 protein once. The repertoire holds roughly 960,000 distinct CDR3 sequences, with around 17% as singletons. The specimen was blood, either unsorted or a sorted T cell fraction (not recorded which). These TCRs come from a human donor who was either an allogeneic HSCT recipient or a stem cell or donor lymphocyte infusion donor (not recorded which). It is not recorded whose cells these are; they may come from a transplant donor. The CDR3 runs from the conserved cysteine through the conserved F or W. D genes are given only for firm matches. The size entry is marked missing in some rows and otherwise reads once, few, many or a size class.

cdr3_aa,cdr3_nt,d_call,clone_size,j_call,v_call,cdr3_length
CAISGRNEQFF,TGTGCCATCAGTGGACGGAATGAGCAGTTCTTC,NA,NA,TRBJ2-1,TRBV10-3,11
CASSARGEAQPQHF,TGTGCCAGCAGTGCACGAGGGGAGGCTCAGCCCCAGCATTTT,NA,many,TRBJ1-5,TRBV2,14
CASSLFGPFANTGELFF,TGTGCCAGCAGCTTGTTCGGGCCGTTCGCGAACACCGGGGAGCTGTTTTTT,NA,few,TRBJ2-2,TRBV7-3,17
CASSLGGTLYNSPLHF,TGTGCCAGCAGCTTAGGAGGGACACTCTATAATTCACCCCTCCACTTT,NA,few,TRBJ1-6,TRBV7-2,16
CASSLLTGGKRGQPQHF,TGTGCCAGCAGTTTGTTAACAGGGGGCAAGAGGGGGCAGCCCCAGCATTTT,TRBD1,NA,TRBJ1-5,TRBV12-3/TRBV12-4,17
CASSKALEASGPPPASTGELFF,TGTGCCAGCAGCAAAGCGCTGGAAGCTAGCGGGCCTCCTCCGGCCAGCACCGGGGAGCTGTTTTTT,NA,NA,TRBJ2-2,TRBV21-1,22
CASSPLTELYGYTF,TGTGCCAGCAGTCCCCTGACAGAGCTCTATGGCTACACCTTC,NA,few,TRBJ1-2,TRBV6-1,14
CASGLEFGRELFF,TGTGCTAGTGGTTTGGAGTTTGGAAGGGAGCTGTTTTTT,NA,few,TRBJ2-2,TRBV12-5,13
CASSLPLSTSEKGELFF,TGTGCCAGCAGCCTTCCCCTCTCCACTAGCGAAAAGGGGGAGCTGTTTTTT,TRBD2,few,TRBJ2-2,TRBV12-3/TRBV12-4,17
CASFQGLASEQYF,TGTGCCAGCTTCCAGGGACTAGCTTCCGAGCAGTACTTC,TRBD2,NA,TRBJ2-7,TRBV6-1,13
CASSQAGYYEQYF,TGCGCCAGCAGCCAGGCAGGGTACTACGAGCAGTACTTC,NA,many,TRBJ2-7,TRBV4-1,13